The T cell receptor beta chain described here comes from a study of human T cells and chemical hapten exposure (dated by TCRdb to 2020 to 2022). Study-level background: For sensitization, 2% DPC in acetone was applied to a roughly 2 cm by roughly 2 cm area of upper inner arm skin. The libraries were sequenced as a pool, and the TCR yield per sample differed mostly because of small variations in library volumes within the pool. Most of the patients in the cohort were female, and the cohort covered alopecia areata with under or over 50% scalp involvement, alopecia totalis and alopecia universalis. Weekly therapeutic DPC doses were additionally applied to the scalp of patients throughout the roughly 24-week study period. Patch tests used Finn chambers with 0.01% DPC on the upper back, scored after 6 days by International Contact Dermatitis Research Group standards. Blood for TCR sequencing was provided by twenty-nine alopecia patients at one to four time points (pre-sensitization, 2, 6 and 24 weeks). Blood samples were taken from patients before sensitization (week 0) and then at 2, 6 and about 24 weeks after DPC sensitization. Peripheral blood TCR repertoire changes were tracked in vivo in alopecia patients during primary and secondary sensitization to the hapten diphenylcyclopropenone (DPC).

This clonotype was counted ten times or more. Its antigen is currently not known. Base qualities are not at hand, and no much larger clone is one base apart. The investigation overall reported the following: Expanded TCRs formed significantly more large CDR3 similarity clusters than pre-sensitization or healthy control sets, consistent with antigen-driven responses. All patients had alopecia, a presumed autoimmune disease, so their immune response might differ from that of healthy individuals. DPC sensitization did not change how many TCRs were above 1 in 1000 frequency, and no evidence was found of alterations in global repertoire structure. After repeated subsampling, changes were observed in the strength of the expansion versus patch-test correlation and in the threshold at which the correlation became significant. Patch test score correlated positively with the number of PT1 expanded TCRs, reaching significance at thresholds 8, 16 and 32 but not at 4.

The time point label for this specimen denotes: patch test 1, 2 weeks after DPC sensitization. The label giving this sample's treatment or condition can be read as: therapeutic diphenylcyclopropenone sensitization with weekly scalp DPC. At each patch-test visit, blood was drawn before the patch test was applied. Patients were eligible if aged 18 to 70, diagnosed with alopecia and judged suitable for DPC therapy, and pregnant patients were excluded. Unfractionated whole blood was collected in Tempus Blood RNA tubes, and total RNA was extracted from that blood. CDR1 and CDR2, looked up from the germline V gene, are MNHEY and SVGAGI. The CDR3 holds 16 amino acids from the cysteine to the phenylalanine. Only the CDR3 portion is preserved as DNA: 48 bases, with reading frame beginning at the first base. Deletion took 7 bases off V and 4 bases off J, with a span of 22 bases between the germline ends. The protocol used for the library was RACE. TCRdb names NextSeq 500 as the instrument used. During library preparation, unique molecular identifiers were attached to individual cDNA molecules so that TCRs could be counted quantitatively and reproducibly. Both TCR alpha and TCR beta chains were sequenced from each blood RNA sample. Per the authors' processing: A median of roughly 98,000 TCRs per sample was observed, with a range of roughly 20,000 to 750,000. V, J and CDR3 annotation of the TCR reads was carried out using the Decombinator software suite. To make PS versus PT1 abundance plots, every sample was subsampled to the same number of TCRs (28,000). TCRs were defined as expanded if absent before sensitization and observed at least eight times at the 2-week time point. The raw public data were reprocessed by TCRdb itself: fastp quality trimming at Q25, MiXCR clonotype calling, in-frame beta chains only. CDR3 protein sequences are deduplicated, and each keeps its most common genes and DNA. TCRdb's processing, not the study's, gives the V and J calls here. The sample table contains fewer than 500,000 distinct CDR3 sequences; only one count was recorded for approximately 5% of them. 2% to 2.5% of the sample comes from the top ten.

The receptor was derived from a woman between 50 and 59 years old with alopecia areata. Some clones in this sample may be carry-over from other donors' samples. This receptor chain uses TRBV6-5 and TRBJ1-1; a tentative D match to TRBD1 spans 5 bases. Sequenced material: whole blood, taken in connection with sensitization to the hapten diphenylcyclopropenone (DPC). The nucleotides read TGTGCCAGCAATCCTCTCACGGGGGGACGGGGCACTGAAGCTTTCTTT. It translates to CASNPLTGGRGTEAFF.